This T cell receptor (beta chain) was profiled in a study of vaccination and CD4 T cells after COVID-19. The wider study: Overlapping spike pools from SARS-CoV-2 and HCoV-NL63, HCoV-OC43 and HCoV-229E served as culture stimuli.

As to treatment: approximately nine-day PBMC culture with coronavirus spike peptide pools or control peptides (ViraFEST assay). ViraFEST used peptide pools to expand antigen-specific T cells and subsequently sequenced their TCRs. As concerns this clonotype: Its specificity is unknown.

General study results and limits: From a median of roughly 21 to 38, SARS-CoV-2-reactive clonotypes increased, though not significantly.

V gave up 0 bases and J gave up 0 bases, with 15 bases separating them. CDR1 and CDR2 from the germline V gene are MNHEY and SVGAGI. There are 18 residues in the CDR3. Scientists ran DNA taken from cultured CD4+ T cells through the Oncomine TCR Beta short-read assay for sequencing. Cultured CD4+ T cells yielded the extracted genomic DNA. TCRdb reanalysed the PCR reads using MiXCR and keeps one entry per CDR3 protein. This table holds tens of thousands of distinct CDR3 sequences, approximately 32% found once. The sequence derives from a human donor with COVID-19. Material for sequencing was cultured CD4+ T cells from blood. The chain has TRBV6-5 and TRBJ1-3, with D hard to call. The CDR3 region has the DNA TGTGCCAGCAGTTACTCGATCGGCTCCAAATTCTCTGGAAACACCATATATTTT. This translates into CASSYSIGSKFSGNTIYF.